Listed here are 25 T cell receptor beta chains from one sample, sequenced in a study of T cell repertoires in ileal Crohn's disease. Time point noted: neoterminal ileum biopsy at postoperative endoscopy, about 6 months after surgery. The data were produced by immunoSEQ multiplex PCR, yet TCRdb's version contains in-frame clones alone and is incomplete. This table has around 13,000 clones, 65% to 80% appearing once. Input material: ileal tissue. Receptors originate from an adult with Crohn's disease.

The rearrangement joins TRBV6-5 to TRBJ2-1, with a weak D call TRBD1 (5 bases). The V gene lost 2 bases and the J gene lost 9 bases, with 11 bases spanning the gap. The CDR3 has 13 residues. The germline CDR1 and CDR2 sequences are MNHEY and SVGAGI. The CDR3 loop is CASSYIRGSEQFF. For the CDR3, the DNA is TGTGCCAGCAGTTACATAAGGGGTAGTGAGCAGTTCTTC.

The rearrangement joins TRBV18 to TRBJ1-3; unclear D gene. V was trimmed by 6 bases and J by 4 bases, leaving 13 bases between them. Germline V CDR1 and CDR2: KGHSH, LQKENI. The CDR3 is 14 residues long. Here the CDR3 reads CASSESTDGNTIYF. The CDR3 nucleotides read TGTGCCAGCTCCGAAAGCACCGACGGAAACACCATATATTTT. The variable domain in full, completed from reference TRBV18 and TRBJ1-3, reads NAGVMQNPRHLVRRRGQEARLRCSPMKGHSHVYWYRQLPEEGLKFMVYLQKENIIDESGMPKERFSAEFPKEGPSILRIQQVVRGDSAAYFCASSESTDGNTIYFGEGSWLTVV.

The chain carries TRBV11-3 and TRBJ1-1; 7 positions agree with TRBD1. V shed 6 bases, J shed 6 bases, and the junction held 4 bases outside the gene matches. The CDR3 is 12 amino acids. Germline loops: CDR1 SGHNT, CDR2 YENEEA. The CDR3 region has the DNA TGTGCCAGCAGTACTGGGACAGCTGAAGCTTTCTTT. It is translated as CASSTGTAEAFF.

The chain carries TRBV7-9 and TRBJ1-4, with a weak D call TRBD1 (5 bases). V was clipped by 3 bases and J by 3 bases, with 8 bases between them. From germline, CDR1 is SEHNR and CDR2 FQNEAQ (reference sequence). The CDR3 totals 14 residues. The CDR3 sequence: CASSFGTSNEKLFF. CDR3 coding DNA: TGTGCCAGCAGCTTCGGGACCTCTAATGAAAAACTGTTTTTT.

This clone has more than one count but fewer than ten. The chain couples TRBV5-4 to TRBJ2-1; TRBD1 or TRBD2 may be the D gene (5 bases each). This CDR3 spans 15 amino acids. Germline CDR1 and CDR2: SGHNT and YYREEE (reference sequence). The V gene lost 4 bases and the J gene lost 8 bases, with 19 bases spanning the gap. The CDR3 DNA reads TGTGCCAGCAGCCAAGAGGGACGAGTCGTAGATGAGCAGTTCTTC. This gives the protein CASSQEGRVVDEQFF.

This chain uses TRBV30 with TRBJ2-7; the D gene is possibly TRBD1 (6 bases). The CDR3 totals 12 residues. CDR1 and CDR2 (germline): GTSNPN, SVGIG (reference sequence). Trimming removed 7 bases at V and 5 bases at J, with 15 bases between. The CDR3 is CAYSQGSDEQYF. As DNA, the CDR3 is TGTGCCTATTCCCAGGGGAGCGACGAGCAGTACTTC.

This chain uses TRBV18 with TRBJ2-1; TRBD2 agrees at 11 bases. With V trimmed by 6 bases and J by 4 bases, 11 bases remained unmatched. The CDR3 has 17 residues. CDR1 and CDR2 (germline): KGHSH, LQKENI. The CDR3 protein is CASSPRGLAEIYNEQFF. The CDR3 DNA reads as TGTGCCAGCTCTCCCCGGGGACTAGCGGAAATATACAATGAGCAGTTCTTC.

This chain uses TRBV13 with TRBJ2-7, with a weak D call TRBD2 (6 bases). Per the germline V gene, CDR1 is PRHDT and CDR2 is FYEKMQ (reference sequence). This CDR3 is built from 12 residues. Trimming removed 2 bases from V and 7 bases from J, with 9 bases in between. Here the CDR3 DNA reads TGTGCCAGCAGCTTATCTGGGGGGGAGCAGTACTTC. Protein sequence: CASSLSGGEQYF.

The chain uses TRBV27 and TRBJ2-7; 9 bases are shared with TRBD1. The trim removed 6 bases at V and 7 bases at J, leaving 4 bases unmatched. Germline values: CDR1 MNHEY, CDR2 SMNVEV (reference sequence). This CDR3 has 12 amino acids. The CDR3 reads CASRTGGREQYF. In DNA form, the CDR3 reads TGTGCCAGCAGGACAGGGGGGAGAGAGCAGTACTTC.

The J gene is TRBJ1-1, the V gene TRBV5-1, with D hard to call. The germline CDR1 and CDR2 sequences are SGHRS and YFSETQ. The CDR3 has 14 residues. Deletions cut 6 bases from V and 0 bases from J, with 12 bases between. CDR3 coding DNA: TGCGCCAGCAAACAGACACTCATGAACACTGAAGCTTTCTTT. Translation: CASKQTLMNTEAFF.

The chain employs TRBV5-8 and TRBJ2-7; 7 bases are a match to TRBD1. From germline, CDR1 is SGHTS and CDR2 YDEGEE. The CDR3 consists of 15 residues. With V trimmed by 2 bases and J by 2 bases, 7 bases remained unmatched. CDR3 sequence: CASSLQGYGAYEQYF. CDR3 DNA: TGTGCCAGCAGCTTACAGGGGTACGGGGCCTACGAGCAGTACTTC.

DNA for the CDR3: TGTGCCAGCAGCCCGGACTTGCGGGGGGCGGGAGATACGCAGTATTTT. It encodes CASSPDLRGAGDTQYF. J is TRBJ2-3 and V is TRBV5-4, with 8 bases fitting TRBD2. Per germline, CDR1 SGHNT and CDR2 YYREEE (reference sequence). This CDR3 spans 16 amino acids. V lost 4 bases and J lost 5; bases outside the gene matches: 12.

This clone is medium-sized within its sample. This chain connects TRBV7-9 to TRBJ1-1; perhaps TRBD1 as D (6 bases). This CDR3 has 14 residues. V lost 5 bases to trimming and J lost 1 base, with 11 bases between them. Germline CDR1 and CDR2: SEHNR and FQNEAQ (reference sequence). CDR3 nucleotides: TGTGCCAGCAGCCCTTGGACAGAGAACACTGAAGCTTTCTTT. Amino acid sequence: CASSPWTENTEAFF. The whole variable domain, remainder taken from reference TRBV7-9 and TRBJ1-1, is DTGVSQNPRHKITKRGQNVTFRCDPISEHNRLYWYRQTLGQGPEFLTYFQNEAQLEKSRLLSDRFSAERPKGSFSTLEIQRTEQGDSAMYLCASSPWTENTEAFFGQGTRLTVV.

V gene TRBV28 combines with J gene TRBJ2-7; TRBD1 aligns across 8 bases. Germline assignment: CDR1 MDHEN and CDR2 SYDVKM. The CDR3 contains 12 residues. V shed 2 bases and J 6 bases; nucleotides not matched to a gene: 0. CDR3 loop: CASSLDRGEQYF. The CDR3 coding sequence is TGTGCCAGCAGTTTAGACAGGGGCGAGCAGTACTTC.

This clone was recorded once. This chain uses TRBV6-5 with TRBJ2-7; D may be TRBD1 (6 bases). This CDR3 comprises 14 residues. Germline assignment: CDR1 MNHEY and CDR2 SVGAGI. The ends were cut back, 4 bases at V and 2 bases at J, with 12 bases in the middle. CDR3: CASSSPGQPYEQYF. The CDR3 nucleotides are TGTGCCAGCAGTTCCCCCGGACAGCCCTACGAGCAGTACTTC.

The chain has TRBV10-3 and TRBJ1-1; 9 nucleotides match TRBD1. Unmatched junction bases numbered 5, after V lost 4 bases and J lost 5 bases. Germline lookup yields CDR1 ENHRY and CDR2 SYGVKD. The CDR3 loop spans 14 amino acids. The CDR3 coding sequence is TGTGCCATCAGTGTGAACAGGGGGCAAACTGAAGCTTTCTTT. Protein product: CAISVNRGQTEAFF.

On this clone itself: The junction shows a germline mismatch at one end, possibly a read error. The rearrangement links TRBV7-7 to TRBJ2-3; TRBD2 matches 9 bases. Germline V lookup: CDR1 SSHAT, CDR2 FNYEAQ (reference sequence). CDR3 length equals 14 residues. The CDR3 reads CASSPSGITDTQYF. In DNA form, the CDR3 reads TGTGCTAGCAGCCCTAGCGGGATCACAGATACGCAGTATTTT.

This clone is classed as large. V is TRBV29-1 and J is TRBJ1-2; TRBD1 might be the D (6 bases). The CDR3 consists of 14 residues. V was shortened by 6 bases and J by 4 bases, with 18 bases between the two germline ends. The V gene's germline CDR1 is SQVTM and CDR2 ANQGSEA. This chain's CDR3 is CSVTGGLVGYGYTF. CDR3 DNA: TGCAGCGTCACCGGGGGCTTAGTTGGCTATGGCTACACCTTC. Together with reference TRBV29-1 and TRBJ1-2, the CDR3 gives the full variable domain: SAVISQKPSRDICQRGTSLTIQCQVDSQVTMMFWYRQQPGQSLTLIATANQGSEATYESGFVIDKFPISRPNLTFSTLTVSNMSPEDSSIYLCSVTGGLVGYGYTFGSGTRLTVV.

The chain has TRBV18 and TRBJ1-4, with D tentatively TRBD1 (5 bases). This CDR3 spans 14 amino acids. V was shortened by 1 base and J by 4 bases, with 7 bases between the two germline ends. Germline assignment: CDR1 KGHSH and CDR2 LQKENI. The CDR3 protein is CASSPQRGNEKLFF. DNA of the CDR3: TGTGCCAGCTCACCACAGAGGGGTAATGAAAAACTGTTTTTT. Full variable domain (missing parts from reference TRBV18 and TRBJ1-4): NAGVMQNPRHLVRRRGQEARLRCSPMKGHSHVYWYRQLPEEGLKFMVYLQKENIIDESGMPKERFSAEFPKEGPSILRIQQVVRGDSAAYFCASSPQRGNEKLFFGSGTQLSVL.

The chain employs TRBV2 and TRBJ1-3; D uncertain. CDR1 and CDR2 from the germline V gene are SNHLY and FYNNEI. V lost 7 bases and J 2 bases, leaving 18 bases between the germline ends. This CDR3 region has 16 residues. CDR3 sequence: CASILNPHQTGNTIYF. The CDR3 DNA is TGTGCCAGCATACTGAATCCCCACCAAACTGGAAACACCATATATTTT.

This sequence joins TRBV5-1 and TRBJ1-1, with TRBD1 matching over 7 bases. The V segment lost 0 bases and the J segment 5 bases; nucleotides outside the gene matches: 4. The CDR3 has 14 amino acids. Germline V gene lookup returns CDR1 SGHRS and CDR2 YFSETQ. The CDR3 sequence is CASSLEGGRTEAFF. The CDR3 DNA sequence: TGCGCCAGCAGCTTGGAAGGGGGCCGAACTGAAGCTTTCTTT. Full variable domain (rest looked up from reference TRBV5-1 and TRBJ1-1): KAGVTQTPRYLIKTRGQQVTLSCSPISGHRSVSWYQQTPGQGLQFLFEYFSETQRNKGNFPGRFSGRQFSNSRSEMNVSTLELGDSALYLCASSLEGGRTEAFFGQGTRLTVV.

As to this clone: One junction end does not reproduce the germline sequence, and a read error may be involved. This chain uses TRBV27 with TRBJ2-7; a possible D gene is TRBD1 (5 bases). The germline gives CDR1 MNHEY, CDR2 SMNVEV (reference sequence). The CDR3 extends over 15 amino acids. This chain's CDR3 is CASSLSIQGPYEQYF. In nucleotides, the CDR3 is TGTGCCAGCAGCTTATCGATTCAGGGTCCCTACGAGCAGTACTTC.

The genes are TRBV30 and TRBJ1-2, with D unresolved. The germline V and J ends were trimmed by 0 bases and 13 bases, with 12 bases remaining between them. CDR1 and CDR2 (germline): GTSNPN, SVGIG (reference sequence). The CDR3 runs 11 residues. CDR3 bases: TGTGCCTGGAGTGTAAATTGGTGGCCCACCTTC. Its translation is CAWSVNWWPTF.

J is TRBJ1-5 and V is TRBV28; D ambiguous. With 6 bases removed from V and 0 bases from J, the gap between germline ends came to 9 bases. The V gene's germline CDR1 is MDHEN and CDR2 SYDVKM. This CDR3 comprises 14 residues. The CDR3 nucleotides read TGTGCCAGCAGACTTGACGGTAGCAATCAGCCCCAGCATTTT. Residues: CASRLDGSNQPQHF. The whole variable domain, remainder taken from reference TRBV28 and TRBJ1-5, is DVKVTQSSRYLVKRTGEKVFLECVQDMDHENMFWYRQDPGLGLRLIYFSYDVKMKEKGDIPEGYSVSREKKERFSLILESASTNQTSMYLCASRLDGSNQPQHFGDGTRLSIL.

There are a few counts of this clone. The V call is TRBV5-4, the J call TRBJ1-4; 8 positions match TRBD1. Trimming cost V 2 bases and J 8 bases; bases outside gene matches: 5. The germline gives CDR1 SGHNT, CDR2 YYREEE (reference sequence). The CDR3 sequence is 14 residues long. The CDR3 loop is CASSLQGVREKLFF. For the CDR3, the DNA is TGTGCCAGCAGCTTACAGGGGGTACGAGAAAAACTGTTTTTT.